The 4 T cell receptor beta chains below were found in one sample sequenced in a study of blood T cell repertoires in COVID-19. Produced via immunoSEQ multiplex PCR; TCRdb's table is partial and in-frame only. The sample has fewer than 350,000 clones, 85% seen once. Sequenced: PBMCs or T cells enriched from blood (not recorded which). The receptors stem from a woman between 45 and 60 years old who had recovered from COVID-19.

This clone was seen a few times. This rearrangement joins TRBV5-1 to TRBJ1-1; the match to TRBD1 covers 8 bases. The CDR3 sequence is 17 residues long. CDR1 is SGHRS and CDR2 is YFSETQ in the germline V gene. Losses at the gene ends were 3 bases for V and 7 bases for J; bases not matched to a gene: 17. CDR3 nucleotide sequence: TGCGCCAGCAGCTCCTACCCTACAGGGTTCGGGACAGGTGAAGCTTTCTTT. It specifies CASSSYPTGFGTGEAFF.

CDR3 nucleotide sequence: TGTGCCAGCAGTCCACAGGATTACGAGCAGTACTTC. This translates into CASSPQDYEQYF. The chain has TRBV12-3 or TRBV12-4 and TRBJ2-7; D possibly corresponds to TRBD1 (5 bases). Trimming shortened V by 5 bases and J by 4 bases, and 9 bases separated the two germline ends. This CDR3 region has 12 residues.

The chain couples TRBV5-1 to TRBJ2-3; 9 positions match TRBD1. After removal of 4 bases from V and 1 base from J, the junction contained 13 bases not matched to a gene. Germline assignment: CDR1 SGHRS and CDR2 YFSETQ. The CDR3 runs to 18 residues. In DNA form, the CDR3 reads TGCGCCAGCAGCCCATCCGGGACAGGGCTTTTCGGCACAGATACGCAGTATTTT. Translation: CASSPSGTGLFGTDTQYF. Together with reference TRBV5-1 and TRBJ2-3, the CDR3 gives the full variable domain: KAGVTQTPRYLIKTRGQQVTLSCSPISGHRSVSWYQQTPGQGLQFLFEYFSETQRNKGNFPGRFSGRQFSNSRSEMNVSTLELGDSALYLCASSPSGTGLFGTDTQYFGPGTRLTVL.

This sequence joins TRBV18 and TRBJ1-2; D call uncertain. Germline V gene data show CDR1 as KGHSH and CDR2 as LQKENI. V gave up 6 bases and J gave up 3 bases, with 14 bases separating them. The CDR3 sequence is 14 residues long. The CDR3 coding sequence is TGTGCCAGCTCTCCGGGAAAGGGTGACTATGGCTACACCTTC. It specifies CASSPGKGDYGYTF. The variable domain in full, with the rest retrieved from reference TRBV18 and TRBJ1-2, is NAGVMQNPRHLVRRRGQEARLRCSPMKGHSHVYWYRQLPEEGLKFMVYLQKENIIDESGMPKERFSAEFPKEGPSILRIQQVVRGDSAAYFCASSPGKGDYGYTFGSGTRLTVV.